The rows below give T cell receptor beta chains drawn from one sample of a study of regulatory T cells in long-lasting Graves disease. TCRdb reprocessed the multiplex PCR reads via MiXCR and lists one record per CDR3 protein. Of 350,000 to 550,000 distinct CDR3 sequences listed, approximately 14% are singletons. These data also formed part of another study, on T cells in Graves' hyperthyroidism and ophthalmopathy.

This specimen consisted of peripheral blood mononuclear cells (PBMCs), obtained at new diagnosis, from a patient treated with antithyroid drugs. The source of these receptors is a woman aged 50 to 60 with Graves disease. Both conserved end residues are part of each CDR3. D genes are given only for firm matches. Some rows mark clone size as missing; the rest say once, few, many or name a class of expanded clone.

abundance: .; d_gene: .; len: 13; v_gene: TRBV5-5; j_gene: TRBJ1-2; CDR3nt: TGTGCCAGCAGCTTGCTGGTAGGCTATGGCTACACCTTC; CDR3aa: CASSLLVGYGYTF
abundance: few; d_gene: .; len: 13; v_gene: TRBV6-1; j_gene: TRBJ1-1; CDR3nt: TGTGCCAGCAGTGAAAAGGGGAACACTGAAGCTTTCTTT; CDR3aa: CASSEKGNTEAFF
abundance: .; d_gene: TRBD2; len: 17; v_gene: TRBV3-1; j_gene: TRBJ2-3; CDR3nt: TGTGCCAGCACCACAACGGGGACTAGCGGGAGTACAGATACGCAGTATTTT; CDR3aa: CASTTTGTSGSTDTQYF
abundance: .; d_gene: TRBD1; len: 14; v_gene: TRBV4-1; j_gene: TRBJ2-7; CDR3nt: TGCGCCAGCAGCCAAGGGGACAGGGGTCCCGAGCAGTACTTC; CDR3aa: CASSQGDRGPEQYF
abundance: .; d_gene: TRBD2; len: 16; v_gene: TRBV20-1; j_gene: TRBJ2-2; CDR3nt: TGCAGTGCGACCCTGTGGCGGGAGACCGACACCGGGGAGCTGGTTTTT; CDR3aa: CSATLWRETDTGELVF
abundance: few; d_gene: TRBD2; len: 20; v_gene: TRBV6-2/TRBV6-3; j_gene: TRBJ2-7; CDR3nt: TGTGCCAGCACCTCGGGTGGCGGCGGGTTACTAGCGGGCCGAGCCTACGAGCAGTACTTC; CDR3aa: CASTSGGGGLLAGRAYEQYF
abundance: many; d_gene: TRBD2; len: 13; v_gene: TRBV28; j_gene: TRBJ2-1; CDR3nt: TGTGCCATCGCCGGGACTATCAGGAATGAGCAGTTCTTC; CDR3aa: CAIAGTIRNEQFF
abundance: many; d_gene: TRBD2; len: 18; v_gene: TRBV28; j_gene: TRBJ2-3; CDR3nt: TGTGCCAGCAGTTTATTCCCGGGACTAGCGGGAGTAGCAGATACGCAGTATTTT; CDR3aa: CASSLFPGLAGVADTQYF
abundance: .; d_gene: .; len: 11; v_gene: TRBV6-2/TRBV6-3; j_gene: TRBJ1-6; CDR3nt: TGTGCCAGCAGTTACCGCAACGACCTCCACTTT; CDR3aa: CASSYRNDLHF
abundance: many; d_gene: TRBD2; len: 15; v_gene: TRBV10-3; j_gene: TRBJ2-1; CDR3nt: TGTGCCATCAGTGAGTCGTCTAGCGGGAGTTTCGTGCAGTTCTTC; CDR3aa: CAISESSSGSFVQFF
abundance: .; d_gene: TRBD1; len: 12; v_gene: TRBV20-1; j_gene: TRBJ1-2; CDR3nt: TGCAGTGCGGGACAGGATTTCTATGGCTACACCTTC; CDR3aa: CSAGQDFYGYTF
abundance: .; d_gene: TRBD1; len: 17; v_gene: TRBV13; j_gene: TRBJ2-1; CDR3nt: TGTGCCAGCAGCACGTCACCCTGGACAGGGGAATCCAATGAGCAGTTCTTC; CDR3aa: CASSTSPWTGESNEQFF
abundance: .; d_gene: .; len: 15; v_gene: TRBV20-1; j_gene: TRBJ2-7; CDR3nt: TGCAGTGCTAGAGATACAGCGGGTACCCTTGGTGAGCAGTACTTC; CDR3aa: CSARDTAGTLGEQYF
abundance: few; d_gene: TRBD2; len: 21; v_gene: TRBV7-6; j_gene: TRBJ2-1; CDR3nt: TGTGCCAGCAGCTTAGCGCGAGTTCTAGCGGGAGTCCCGAGCTCCTACAATGAGCAGTTCTTC; CDR3aa: CASSLARVLAGVPSSYNEQFF
abundance: few; d_gene: .; len: 20; v_gene: TRBV7-2; j_gene: TRBJ2-6; CDR3nt: TGTGCCAGCAGCTTACTTTCCGCTAGCCTTTACCACTCTGGGGCCAACGTCCTGACTTTC; CDR3aa: CASSLLSASLYHSGANVLTF
abundance: many; d_gene: .; len: 16; v_gene: TRBV9; j_gene: TRBJ2-1; CDR3nt: TGTGCCAGCAGCGGAGGGGTTAGCGTCTCCTACAATGAGCAGTTCTTC; CDR3aa: CASSGGVSVSYNEQFF
abundance: many; d_gene: .; len: 15; v_gene: TRBV2; j_gene: TRBJ1-5; CDR3nt: TGTGCCAGCAGTGAAGCGCCCGTTAGCAATCAGCCCCAGCATTTT; CDR3aa: CASSEAPVSNQPQHF
abundance: few; d_gene: .; len: 15; v_gene: TRBV5-8; j_gene: TRBJ2-7; CDR3nt: TGTGCCAGCAGCGACCCGGGACGCAGCTCCTACGAGCAGTACTTC; CDR3aa: CASSDPGRSSYEQYF
abundance: few; d_gene: TRBD1; len: 14; v_gene: TRBV27; j_gene: TRBJ1-5; CDR3nt: TGTGCCAGCAGTTTCGGGACAGCTGAGTGGCCCCAGCATTTT; CDR3aa: CASSFGTAEWPQHF
abundance: .; d_gene: .; len: 16; v_gene: TRBV4-1; j_gene: TRBJ2-1; CDR3nt: TGCGCCAGCAGCCAAGATTTGCCATCCTCCTACAATGAGCAGTTCTTC; CDR3aa: CASSQDLPSSYNEQFF
abundance: .; d_gene: .; len: 15; v_gene: TRBV5-1; j_gene: TRBJ2-7; CDR3nt: TGCGCCAGCAGCTTCACCGGGGGAGCGCCCTACGAGCAGTACTTC; CDR3aa: CASSFTGGAPYEQYF
abundance: few; d_gene: TRBD1; len: 14; v_gene: TRBV9; j_gene: TRBJ2-5; CDR3nt: TGTGCCAGCTCACCAATCAGGGGGCAAGAGACCCAGTACTTC; CDR3aa: CASSPIRGQETQYF
abundance: .; d_gene: .; len: 12; v_gene: TRBV2; j_gene: TRBJ2-7; CDR3nt: TGTGCCAGCAGTGACCAAACCTACGAGCAGTACTTC; CDR3aa: CASSDQTYEQYF
abundance: many; d_gene: TRBD1; len: 13; v_gene: TRBV10-1; j_gene: TRBJ1-2; CDR3nt: TGCGCCAGGAAAACAGGGGTTTACTATGGCTACACCTTC; CDR3aa: CARKTGVYYGYTF
abundance: .; d_gene: .; len: 14; v_gene: TRBV4-1; j_gene: TRBJ2-1; CDR3nt: TGCGCCAGCAGCCCTACGGATCTGCGGAATGAGCAGTTCTTC; CDR3aa: CASSPTDLRNEQFF
abundance: few; d_gene: .; len: 15; v_gene: TRBV20-1; j_gene: TRBJ1-1; CDR3nt: TGCAGTGCTAGGGGGGGTTATGGAGAGAACACTGAAGCTTTCTTT; CDR3aa: CSARGGYGENTEAFF
abundance: few; d_gene: TRBD1; len: 15; v_gene: TRBV9; j_gene: TRBJ2-7; CDR3nt: TGTGCCAGCAGCTCGGACAGGGGGCCTTCCTACGAGCAGTACTTC; CDR3aa: CASSSDRGPSYEQYF
abundance: .; d_gene: TRBD2; len: 14; v_gene: TRBV20-1; j_gene: TRBJ2-3; CDR3nt: TGCAGTGCTCGCGTGGGCGGGAGGATTGATACGCAGTATTTT; CDR3aa: CSARVGGRIDTQYF
abundance: many; d_gene: .; len: 13; v_gene: TRBV20-1; j_gene: TRBJ2-1; CDR3nt: TGCAGTCCCCGGGAGCGGAGCTACAATGAGCAGTTCTTC; CDR3aa: CSPRERSYNEQFF
abundance: many; d_gene: TRBD1; len: 18; v_gene: TRBV30; j_gene: TRBJ2-5; CDR3nt: TGTGCCTGGGGACAGGGGGTTGGACTGATGGTTTACCAAGAGACCCAGTACTTC; CDR3aa: CAWGQGVGLMVYQETQYF
abundance: many; d_gene: .; len: 14; v_gene: TRBV27; j_gene: TRBJ2-3; CDR3nt: TGTGCCAGCAGTTTCCTAGCGCGCACAGATACGCAGTATTTT; CDR3aa: CASSFLARTDTQYF
abundance: many; d_gene: TRBD1; len: 14; v_gene: TRBV5-1; j_gene: TRBJ1-2; CDR3nt: TGCGCCAGCAGCGGAGGACAGGAGAACTATGGCTACACCTTC; CDR3aa: CASSGGQENYGYTF
abundance: many; d_gene: TRBD1; len: 15; v_gene: TRBV3-1; j_gene: TRBJ1-1; CDR3nt: TGTGCCAGCAGCCCCTTGGGACAGGGGAACACTGAAGCTTTCTTT; CDR3aa: CASSPLGQGNTEAFF
abundance: .; d_gene: .; len: 14; v_gene: TRBV9; j_gene: TRBJ1-6; CDR3nt: TGTGCCAGCAGCGTAGGGACTCCCTATTCACCCCTCCACTTT; CDR3aa: CASSVGTPYSPLHF
abundance: .; d_gene: .; len: 12; v_gene: TRBV29-1; j_gene: TRBJ2-5; CDR3nt: TGCAGCGTTGAAGGACAGCAAGAGACCCAGTACTTC; CDR3aa: CSVEGQQETQYF
abundance: many; d_gene: .; len: 14; v_gene: TRBV28; j_gene: TRBJ1-1; CDR3nt: TGTGCCAGCACCTCGGGGGGCTGGGGCACTGAAGCTTTCTTT; CDR3aa: CASTSGGWGTEAFF
abundance: once; d_gene: .; len: 10; v_gene: TRBV4-1; j_gene: TRBJ2-1; CDR3nt: TGCGCCAGCAGAGGGACTGAGCAGTTCTTC; CDR3aa: CASRGTEQFF